This T cell receptor (beta chain) was sequenced during a study of blood T cell repertoires in COVID-19. Turning to the study itself: Donors in the United States, Italy and Spain gave samples during acute or convalescent COVID-19. T cells, B-cell-depleted T cells, or PBMCs supplied cDNA or gDNA.

Clones were sequenced by immunoSEQ multiplex PCR, and TCRdb holds only the in-frame ones, with some missing. Here the sample spans 330,000 or so clones, roughly nine tenths being singletons. Germline V gene sequence: CDR1 LNHDA, CDR2 SQIVND (reference sequence). The CDR3 runs to 15 residues. Unmatched junction bases numbered 9, after V lost 7 bases and J lost 7 bases. The chain links TRBV19 to TRBJ1-4; 10 positions agree with TRBD1. The source is a woman aged 60-70 years with COVID-19, enrolled during active disease. The sample taken for sequencing was peripheral blood. Here the CDR3 DNA reads TGTGCCAGTACAACTCTGGGACAGGGGAGTGAAAAACTGTTTTTT. It codes for CASTTLGQGSEKLFF.